Following are 8 T cell receptor beta chains from one sample sequenced in a study of vaccination effects on CD4 cells after COVID-19. When less than 13 days of culture had elapsed, CD4+ T cells were isolated. BNT162b2 vaccine or mRNA-1273 vaccine was given to participants in two doses. Profiled with immunoSEQ multiplex PCR; TCRdb holds only in-frame clones, not every one. This sample has about 45,000 clones; 72% occur once, and the top ten carry less than 10%. For these TCRs, the target antigens are not known. Source: CD4+ T cells from PBMCs cultured without peptide, taken after COVID-19 vaccination. All receptors come from a human donor who received a COVID-19 vaccine.

This sequence joins TRBV5-1 and TRBJ1-2, with unresolved D. The CDR3 length is 15 residues. V was trimmed by 4 bases and J by 0 bases, leaving 13 bases between them. CDR1 is SGHRS and CDR2 is YFSETQ in the germline V gene. The chain's CDR3 is CASSEDGLSNYGYTF. Here the CDR3 DNA reads TGCGCCAGCAGCGAGGACGGACTCTCTAACTATGGCTACACCTTC.

The V gene is TRBV5-5, the J gene TRBJ1-6, with D possibly being TRBD1 (5 bases). The V gene lost 0 bases and the J gene lost 6 bases, with 7 bases spanning the gap. The CDR3 runs 14 residues. Germline lookup yields CDR1 SGHKS and CDR2 YYEKEE (reference sequence). CDR3 DNA sequence: TGTGCCAGCAGCTTGGGACAGACTAATTCACCCCTCCACTTT. It is translated as CASSLGQTNSPLHF.

This chain uses TRBV6-4 with TRBJ2-2; no reliable D call. CDR3 length: 14 residues. The V gene lost 4 bases and the J gene lost 4 bases, with 10 bases spanning the gap. Germline V gives CDR1 MRHNA, CDR2 SNTAGT. The CDR3: CASSGDGLTGELFF. The CDR3 nucleotides read TGTGCCAGCAGTGGCGACGGTCTCACCGGGGAGCTGTTTTTT.

This chain connects TRBV6-5 to TRBJ2-1, with D possibly matching TRBD1 (6 bases). Trimming took off 6 bases at V and 9 bases at J, with 18 bases between the two ends. CDR3 length: 14 amino acids. Germline-derived CDR1 and CDR2 are MNHEY and SVGAGI. CDR3 in amino acids: CASRIFQGTGEQFF. Here the CDR3 DNA reads TGTGCCAGCAGAATCTTTCAGGGGACGGGTGAGCAGTTCTTC.

This clone was recorded a few times. The rearrangement uses TRBV7-9 and TRBJ1-3; D ambiguous. CDR3 length: 14 residues. CDR1 is SEHNR and CDR2 is FQNEAQ in the germline V gene (reference sequence). Deletions cut 2 bases from V and 4 bases from J, with 9 bases between. The CDR3 here is CASSLIGSGNTIYF. For the CDR3, the DNA is TGTGCCAGCAGCTTAATAGGGTCCGGAAACACCATATATTTT.

This clone was detected only once. The V call is TRBV5-4, the J call TRBJ2-5, with a weak D call TRBD2 (6 bases). Germline loops: CDR1 SGHNT, CDR2 YYREEE (reference sequence). Trimming removed 4 bases at V and 1 base at J, with 14 bases between. The CDR3 covers 15 residues. The CDR3 loop reads CASSPGRDSQETQYF. CDR3 in DNA: TGTGCCAGCAGCCCAGGACGGGACTCCCAAGAGACCCAGTACTTC.

A few counts support this clone. The chain combines TRBV10-3 with TRBJ2-5; TRBD2 matches at 7 bases. CDR3 length equals 15 residues. The V gene end was trimmed by 0 bases and the J gene end by 4 bases; junction bases not matched to a gene: 5. CDR1 and CDR2 from the germline V gene are ENHRY and SYGVKD. Written as DNA, the CDR3 is TGTGCCATCAGTGAGTCGGGCAGGGAGGGAGAGACCCAGTACTTC. This translates into CAISESGREGETQYF.

This clone turned up a few times. The chain recombines TRBV2 with TRBJ1-5; TRBD1 matches 8 bases. Germline lookup yields CDR1 SNHLY and CDR2 FYNNEI. The CDR3 loop spans 14 amino acids. The V and J ends lost 6 bases and 5 bases, in that order; junction bases with no gene match: 6. CDR3 bases: TGTGCCAGCAGCGGACAGGGAACCTATCAGCCCCAGCATTTT. Its protein product is CASSGQGTYQPQHF.